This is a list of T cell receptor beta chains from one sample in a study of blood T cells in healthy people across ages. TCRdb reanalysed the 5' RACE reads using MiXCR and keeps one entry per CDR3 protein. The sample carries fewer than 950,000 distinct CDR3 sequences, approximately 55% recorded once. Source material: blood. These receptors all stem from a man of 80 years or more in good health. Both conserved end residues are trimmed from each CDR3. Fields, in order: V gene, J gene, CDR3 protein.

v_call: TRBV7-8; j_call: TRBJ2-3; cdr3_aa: AGGLGVADTQY
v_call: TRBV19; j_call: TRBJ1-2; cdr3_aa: ASLFTGGNYGYT
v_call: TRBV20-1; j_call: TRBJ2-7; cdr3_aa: SARPGLSYEQY
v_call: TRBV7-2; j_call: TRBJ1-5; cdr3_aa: ASSPSRGDSKQPQH
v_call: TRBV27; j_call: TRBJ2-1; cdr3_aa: ASSLELAGVGYNEQF
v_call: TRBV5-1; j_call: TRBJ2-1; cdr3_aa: ASSGSSGTYNEQF
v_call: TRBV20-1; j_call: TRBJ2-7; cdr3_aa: SARDRAHLRQY
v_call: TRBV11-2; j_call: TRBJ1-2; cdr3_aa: ASSLVSGGQGNYGYT
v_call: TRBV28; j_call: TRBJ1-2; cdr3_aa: ASSLGGAGQRNYGYT
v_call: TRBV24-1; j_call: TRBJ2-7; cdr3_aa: ATSDSAGTGSYEQY
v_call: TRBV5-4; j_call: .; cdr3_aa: ASSSGLAGGPRETQY
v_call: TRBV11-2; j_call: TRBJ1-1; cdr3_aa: ASSPGRAGNTEAF
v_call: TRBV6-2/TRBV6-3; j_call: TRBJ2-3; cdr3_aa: ASKIRDREDRYAY
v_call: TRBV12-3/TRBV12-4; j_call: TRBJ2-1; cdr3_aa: ASTLRTGAFNEQF
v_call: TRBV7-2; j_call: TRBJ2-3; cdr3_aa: ASSLAGGGDAY
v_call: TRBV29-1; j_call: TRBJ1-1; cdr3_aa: SVAQGQGTEAF
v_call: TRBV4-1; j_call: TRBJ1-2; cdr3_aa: ASSTDRGSYGYT
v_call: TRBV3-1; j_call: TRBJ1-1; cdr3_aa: ASSPYGGNTEAF
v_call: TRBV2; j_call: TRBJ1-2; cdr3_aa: ASSEVAGNYGYT
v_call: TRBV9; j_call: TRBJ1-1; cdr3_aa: ASSAGDKHTEAF
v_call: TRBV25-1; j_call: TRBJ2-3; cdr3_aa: ASSDRLAGRLDTQY
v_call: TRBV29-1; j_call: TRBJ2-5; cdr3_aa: SAAPGTAIQETQY
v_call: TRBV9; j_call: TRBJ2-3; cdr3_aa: ASSGQAEGYTDTQY
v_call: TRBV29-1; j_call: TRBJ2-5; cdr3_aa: SVADFQETQY
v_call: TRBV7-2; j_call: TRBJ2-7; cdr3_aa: ASSLAGTVTYEQY
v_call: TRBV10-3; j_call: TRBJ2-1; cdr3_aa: AISESRAGGPPRSYNEQF
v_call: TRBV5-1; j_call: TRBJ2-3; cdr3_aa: ASSSTGGDTDTQY
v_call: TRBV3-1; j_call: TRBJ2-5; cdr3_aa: ASSLNGLGETQY
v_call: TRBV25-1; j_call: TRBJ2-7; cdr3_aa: ASSPNRGNEQY
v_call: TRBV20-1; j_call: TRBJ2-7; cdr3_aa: SARVGGSYEQY
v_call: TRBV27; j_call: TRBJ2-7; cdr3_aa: ASSTGLAGGREQY
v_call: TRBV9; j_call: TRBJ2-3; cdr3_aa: ASSAQGLDTDTQY
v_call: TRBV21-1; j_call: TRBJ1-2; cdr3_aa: ASKIRDSLNYGYT
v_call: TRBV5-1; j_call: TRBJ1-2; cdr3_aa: ASSLQGNGYT
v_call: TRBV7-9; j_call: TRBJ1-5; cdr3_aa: ASSPVGNSNQPQH
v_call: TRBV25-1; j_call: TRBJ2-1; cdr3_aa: ASSNIGQLHEQF
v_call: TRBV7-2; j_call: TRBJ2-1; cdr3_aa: ASSLGASDYNEQF
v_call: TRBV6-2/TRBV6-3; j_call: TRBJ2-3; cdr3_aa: ASSSAGLVAY
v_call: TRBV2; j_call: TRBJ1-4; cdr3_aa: ASSSSGVGEKLF
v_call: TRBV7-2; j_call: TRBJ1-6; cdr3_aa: ASSLVSDSPLH
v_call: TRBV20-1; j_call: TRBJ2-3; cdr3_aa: SSPSGRVTDTQY
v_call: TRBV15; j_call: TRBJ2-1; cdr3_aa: ATSRDRLAGLNEQF
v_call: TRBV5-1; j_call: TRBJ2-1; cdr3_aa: ASSIAGKPNEQF
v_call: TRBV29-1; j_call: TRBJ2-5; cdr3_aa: SVGAGTDLSETQY
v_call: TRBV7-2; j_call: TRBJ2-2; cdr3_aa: ASSLMGGAGPPGELF
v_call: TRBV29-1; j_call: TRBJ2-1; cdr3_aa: SADGDSTYNEQF
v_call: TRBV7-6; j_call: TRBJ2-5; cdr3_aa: ASSLGDGVEETQY
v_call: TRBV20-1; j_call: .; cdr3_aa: SARDAGLAGEQY
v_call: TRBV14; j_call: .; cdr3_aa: ASSHRGLAVYEQY
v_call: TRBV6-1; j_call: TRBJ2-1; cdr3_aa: ASSPGANPGVGNEQF
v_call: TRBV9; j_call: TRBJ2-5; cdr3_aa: ASSVPYQETQY
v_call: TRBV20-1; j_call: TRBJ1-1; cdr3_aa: SARAGLRNTEAF
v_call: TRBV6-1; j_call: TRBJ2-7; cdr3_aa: AREQPSLEQY